This T cell receptor beta chain was recorded in a study of sequential checkpoint blockade in melanoma. Study in general: Arm A got nivolumab then ipilimumab; arm B the reverse, 1:1.

Profiling relied on immunoSEQ multiplex PCR, and the TCRdb table lists in-frame clones only, not all of them. The sample carries roughly 2,300 clones, 60% recorded once. Treatment indicated: randomized to nivolumab then ipilimumab (arm A) or the reverse (arm B). No patient had prior DNA-damaging chemotherapy. The CDR3 covers 15 residues. CDR1 is SGHTA, CDR2 FQGNSA, per germline. Trimming shortened V by 1 base and J by 4 bases, and 10 bases separated the two germline ends. The TCR was taken from a human patient with melanoma. Some clones in this sample may be carry-over from other donors' samples. J is TRBJ1-4 and V is TRBV7-2; D unresolved. The input for sequencing was CD8+ T cells sorted from blood (inferred from file names), taken from a patient given nivolumab and ipilimumab in sequence. The CDR3 sequence is CASSLGGQHNEKLFF. DNA of the CDR3: TGTGCCAGCAGCTTAGGAGGCCAGCATAATGAAAAACTGTTTTTT.